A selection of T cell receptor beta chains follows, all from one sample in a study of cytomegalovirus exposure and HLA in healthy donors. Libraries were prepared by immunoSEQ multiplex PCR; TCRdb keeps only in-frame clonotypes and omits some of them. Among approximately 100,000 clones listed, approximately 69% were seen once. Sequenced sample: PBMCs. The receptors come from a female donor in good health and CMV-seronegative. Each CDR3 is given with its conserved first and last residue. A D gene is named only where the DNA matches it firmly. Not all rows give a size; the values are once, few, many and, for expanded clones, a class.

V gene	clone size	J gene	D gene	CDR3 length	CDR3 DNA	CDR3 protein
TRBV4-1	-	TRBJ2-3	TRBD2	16	TGCGCCAGCAGCCAACCGGGACTAGTGACGGCAGATACGCAGTATTTT	CASSQPGLVTADTQYF
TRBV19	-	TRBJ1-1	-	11	TGTGCCACCATCAAACAGGGCGAAGCTTTCTTT	CATIKQGEAFF
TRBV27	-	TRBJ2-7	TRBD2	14	TGTGCCAGCAGTCTAGCGGGGGCCTCCTACGAGCAGTACTTC	CASSLAGASYEQYF
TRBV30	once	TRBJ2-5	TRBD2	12	TGTGCCTGGAGTGCTAGCGGAGAGACCCAGTACTTC	CAWSASGETQYF
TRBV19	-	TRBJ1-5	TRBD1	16	TGTGCCAGTAGTATGGGACAGGGTGGGAGCAATCAGCCCCAGCATTTT	CASSMGQGGSNQPQHF
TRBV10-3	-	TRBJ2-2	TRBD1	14	TGTGCCATCAGAGGACAGGGCGGCGCCGGGGAGCTGTTTTTT	CAIRGQGGAGELFF
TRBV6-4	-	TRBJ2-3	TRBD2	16	TGTGCCAGCAGTGACAGAGCGGGGTTTGGCACAGATACGCAGTATTTT	CASSDRAGFGTDTQYF
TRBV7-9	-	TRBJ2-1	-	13	TGTGCCAGCAGCGTAGACAGCCTCAGGGAGCAGTTCTTC	CASSVDSLREQFF
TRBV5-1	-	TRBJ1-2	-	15	TGCGCCAGCAGCTTGGCGTTGGGGACACATAATGGCTACACCTTC	CASSLALGTHNGYTF
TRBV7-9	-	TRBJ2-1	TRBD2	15	TGTGCCAGCAGCTCGGATAGCGGGAGTTGGAGGGAGCAGTTCTTC	CASSSDSGSWREQFF
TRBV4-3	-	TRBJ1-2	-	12	TGCGCCAGCAGCCAGGACACCTATGGCTACACCTTC	CASSQDTYGYTF
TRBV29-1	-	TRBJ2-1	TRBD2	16	TGCAGCGCACCATCCGCTAGCGGGGGGGCGATTGATGAGCAGTTCTTC	CSAPSASGGAIDEQFF
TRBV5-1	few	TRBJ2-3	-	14	TGCGCCAGCAGCACGGGACTTTCCACAGATACGCAGTATTTT	CASSTGLSTDTQYF
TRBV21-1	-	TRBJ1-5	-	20	TGTGCCAGCAGCCCTATCCCCCCCCACAGGTCCTATTATAGCAATCAGCCCCAGCATTTT	CASSPIPPHRSYYSNQPQHF
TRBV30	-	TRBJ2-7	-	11	TGTGCCTGGAGATTTACTAGGAAGCAGTACTTC	CAWRFTRKQYF
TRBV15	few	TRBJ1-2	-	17	TGTGCCACCAGCAGAGATCGCCGGCGGATCTCGAACTATGGCTACACCTTC	CATSRDRRRISNYGYTF
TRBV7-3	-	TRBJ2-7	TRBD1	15	TGTGCCAGCAGCTTGGGAGCAGGGGGATCCTACGAGCAGTACTTC	CASSLGAGGSYEQYF
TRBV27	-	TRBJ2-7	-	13	TGTGCCAGCAGTTTAGGGGGCGGCTACGAGCAGTACTTC	CASSLGGGYEQYF
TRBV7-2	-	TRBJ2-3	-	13	TGTGCCAGCAGCCCCGGGAGCACAGATACGCAGTATTTT	CASSPGSTDTQYF
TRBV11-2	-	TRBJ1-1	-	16	TGTGCCAGCAGACCTCTCCAGGGACACCTCGGCACTGAAGCTTTCTTT	CASRPLQGHLGTEAFF
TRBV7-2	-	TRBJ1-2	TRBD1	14	TGTGCCAGCAGCTTAGGGGGACAGGGGGCCGGCTACACCTTC	CASSLGGQGAGYTF
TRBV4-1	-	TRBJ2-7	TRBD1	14	TGCGCCAGCAGCCAAACCGGGACAGCCTACGAGCAGTACTTC	CASSQTGTAYEQYF
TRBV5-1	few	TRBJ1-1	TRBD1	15	TGCGCCAGCAGCACCGGACAGGGGGGTAAAACTGAAGCTTTCTTT	CASSTGQGGKTEAFF
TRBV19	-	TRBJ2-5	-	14	TGTGCCAGTAGTATAGAGGGGCAGCAAGAGACCCAGTACTTC	CASSIEGQQETQYF
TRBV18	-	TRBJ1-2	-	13	TGTGCCAGCTCACCCGCAGAGGGCTATGGCTACACCTTC	CASSPAEGYGYTF
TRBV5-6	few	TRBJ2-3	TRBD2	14	TGTGCCAGCAGTTCCGGACTAGCGATAATCACGCAGTATTTT	CASSSGLAIITQYF
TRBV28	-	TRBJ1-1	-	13	TGTGCCAGCAGTTTATTCCCAGGGACTGGGGCTTTCTTT	CASSLFPGTGAFF
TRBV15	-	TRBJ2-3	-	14	TGTGCCACCAGCAGAACAGAGCCCACAGATACGCAGTATTTT	CATSRTEPTDTQYF
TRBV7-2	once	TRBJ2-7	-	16	TGTGCCAGCAGCAGAGGCAGGGTTCTACCTCAGTACGAGCAGTACTTC	CASSRGRVLPQYEQYF
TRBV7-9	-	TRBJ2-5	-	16	TGTGCCAGCAGCATCAGGGCCGCGGTTAATCAAGAGACCCAGTACTTC	CASSIRAAVNQETQYF
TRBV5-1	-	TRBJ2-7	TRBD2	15	TGCGCCAGCAGCTTGGAAGCTAGCGGCGCCTACGAGCAGTACTTC	CASSLEASGAYEQYF
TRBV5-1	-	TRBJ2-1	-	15	TGCGCCAGCAGCCCGGGTGCCCTTGGCGACAATGAGCAGTTCTTC	CASSPGALGDNEQFF
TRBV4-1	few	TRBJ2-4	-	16	TGCGCCAGCAGCCACCGAGCGGGCCTAGCCAAAAACATTCAGTACTTC	CASSHRAGLAKNIQYF
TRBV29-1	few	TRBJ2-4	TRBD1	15	TGCAGCGTTATACCCCAGGGGGCAGCCAAAAACATTCAGTACTTC	CSVIPQGAAKNIQYF
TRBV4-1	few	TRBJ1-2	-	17	TGCGCCAGCAGGCCAATCCGACGGGACACAGAAACATATGGCTACACCTTC	CASRPIRRDTETYGYTF
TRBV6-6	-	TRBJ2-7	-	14	TGTGCCAGCAGTTACGAGACAGACCTCGCCGAGCAGTACTTC	CASSYETDLAEQYF
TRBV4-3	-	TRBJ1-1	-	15	TGCGCCAGCAGCCAAGATGCGAACAGAAACACTGAAGCTTTCTTT	CASSQDANRNTEAFF
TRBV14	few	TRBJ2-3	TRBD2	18	TGTGCCAGCAGCCAAGAAGGACTAGCGGGGACTAGCACAGATACGCAGTATTTT	CASSQEGLAGTSTDTQYF
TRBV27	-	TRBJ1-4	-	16	TGTGCCAGCAGTTTATACAGTCCTGGACAGATAGGAAAACTGTTTTTT	CASSLYSPGQIGKLFF
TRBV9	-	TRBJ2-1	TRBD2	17	TGTGCCAGCACGAGCGGGAGAACATCGGCGTCCTACAATGAGCAGTTCTTC	CASTSGRTSASYNEQFF
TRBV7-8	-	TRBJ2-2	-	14	TGTGCCAGCAGCTTAGGAGGGAACACCGGGGAGCTGTTTTTT	CASSLGGNTGELFF
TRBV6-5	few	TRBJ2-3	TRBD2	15	TGTGCCAGCAGTAGACTAGCGGGGGCTAGTGATACGCAGTATTTT	CASSRLAGASDTQYF
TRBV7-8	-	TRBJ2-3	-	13	TGTGCCAGCAGCTTAGCGGGGGGAGATACGCAGTATTTT	CASSLAGGDTQYF
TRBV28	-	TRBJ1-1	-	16	TGTGCCAGCAGTTCCCTCCTGACAAGAGTGTACACTGAAGCTTTCTTT	CASSSLLTRVYTEAFF
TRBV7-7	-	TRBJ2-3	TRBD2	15	TGTGCTAGCAGCTTCGGACTAGCAGCCACAGATACGCAGTATTTT	CASSFGLAATDTQYF
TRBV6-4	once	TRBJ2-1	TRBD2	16	TGTGCCAGCAGTGGGGGACTAGCGGGGGGGCCTGGTGAGCAGTTCTTC	CASSGGLAGGPGEQFF
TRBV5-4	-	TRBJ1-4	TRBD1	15	TGTGCCAGCAGCTTGTGGACAGGGCTTAATGAAAAACTGTTTTTT	CASSLWTGLNEKLFF
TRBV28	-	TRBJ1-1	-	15	TGTGCCAGCAGTTTGGCAGGGGCGGCAGGCACTGAAGCTTTCTTT	CASSLAGAAGTEAFF
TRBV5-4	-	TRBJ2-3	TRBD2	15	TGTGCCAGCAGCTCCTACGTTAGCGGGTCAGATACGCAGTATTTT	CASSSYVSGSDTQYF